The 31 T cell receptor beta chains in this list originate from one sample, sequenced in a study of neurological immune-mediated disorders. Time point of the sample: longitudinal time-point 1 (baseline). TCRdb re-derived calls from the 5' RACE reads in MiXCR, one entry per CDR3 protein. The sample has about 49,000 distinct CDR3 sequences; roughly 10% are singletons. The sequenced sample was PBMCs. These TCRs come from a woman between 35 and 50 years old in good health.

There are many counts of this clonotype. The rearrangement joins TRBV27 to TRBJ2-2; tentative D call: TRBD1 (5 bases). Germline lookup yields CDR1 MNHEY and CDR2 SMNVEV (reference sequence). Between the trimmed V and J ends, which lost 5 bases and 3 bases, there was a span of 13 bases. The CDR3 is 15 amino acids. The CDR3 DNA sequence: TGTGCCAGCAGTCATAAAGCCAGGGACACCGGGGAGCTGTTTTTT. Protein sequence: CASSHKARDTGELFF.

This clonotype was detected many times. V and J are TRBV20-1 and TRBJ1-2; D unresolved. The germline V gene has CDR1 DFQATT and CDR2 SNEGSKA (reference sequence). This CDR3 contains 16 residues. V lost 0 bases and J lost 4, with 18 bases in between. The CDR3 region is CSARDRAGKKAYGYTF. The CDR3 coding sequence is TGCAGTGCTAGAGATCGGGCAGGCAAGAAAGCCTATGGCTACACCTTC.

This clonotype was seen many times. The CDR3 DNA sequence: TGCGCCAGCAGCCATTCCCAAGGAAATCAGCCCCAGCATTTT. Translating gives CASSHSQGNQPQHF. The chain carries TRBV4-3 and TRBJ1-5, with unresolved D. V was cut by 3 bases and J by 4 bases, with 10 bases left in between. This CDR3 contains 14 residues. Germline CDR1 and CDR2: LGHNA and YSLEER.

This clonotype was detected many times. This chain joins TRBV5-1 and TRBJ2-7, with TRBD2 matching over 14 bases. Germline CDR1 and CDR2: SGHRS and YFSETQ. V shed 5 bases, J shed 3 bases, and the junction held 4 bases outside the gene matches. The CDR3 covers 15 residues. The CDR3 sequence is CASRTGTSGSYEQYF. In DNA form, the CDR3 reads TGCGCCAGCAGAACGGGGACTAGCGGGAGCTACGAGCAGTACTTC.

This clonotype was counted at least ten times. The genes are TRBV21-1 and TRBJ1-1; whether TRBD1, the table's D call, matches the DNA was not checked. TRBV21-1 is given as a pseudogene. The CDR3 is 13 residues long. In DNA, the CDR3 is TGTGCCAGCAGCATGGGGGGAACCCGTGAAGCTTTCTTT. It specifies CASSMGGTREAFF.

At least ten counts were recorded for this clonotype. The chain joins TRBV6-5 to TRBJ2-3; D perhaps matches TRBD2 (6 bases). The V end lost 4 bases, the J end lost 2 bases, and 13 bases lay between the germline ends. The CDR3 extends over 15 amino acids. The germline gives CDR1 MNHEY, CDR2 SVGAGI. The CDR3 region has the DNA TGTGCCAGCAGTTGGGACTTAGGGGACACAGATACGCAGTATTTT. Protein: CASSWDLGDTDTQYF.

This clonotype came up many times. V gene TRBV20-1 combines with J gene TRBJ2-1; 8 nucleotides align to TRBD2. The CDR3 covers 14 residues. Trimming at V came to 4 bases and at J to 0 bases, leaving 2 bases not matched to a gene. Germline V gives CDR1 DFQATT, CDR2 SNEGSKA (reference sequence). Here the CDR3 reads CSANRGGSYNEQFF. The CDR3, as DNA: TGCAGTGCTAACCGGGGGGGCTCCTACAATGAGCAGTTCTTC.

This clonotype was seen ten or more times. V is TRBV29-1 and J is TRBJ2-1, with TRBD2 identical over 9 bases. Unmatched junction bases numbered 8, after V lost 4 bases and J lost 7 bases. The CDR3 consists of 14 residues. The germline V gene has CDR1 SQVTM and CDR2 ANQGSEA. In nucleotides, the CDR3 is TGCAGCGTTGTAGGCGGGGGGGCTTGGAATGAGCAGTTCTTC. This sequence encodes CSVVGGGAWNEQFF.

This clonotype was counted at least ten times. J is TRBJ2-2 and V is TRBV7-2; perhaps D is TRBD1 or TRBD2 (6 bases each). The V gene lost 3 bases and the J gene lost 6 bases, with 26 bases spanning the gap. Germline V CDR1 and CDR2: SGHTA, FQGNSA. The CDR3 consists of 19 residues. CDR3 sequence reads: CASSFLSPLRGRKSGELFF. The CDR3 DNA is TGTGCCAGCAGCTTTTTATCGCCTTTAAGGGGGAGGAAGTCCGGGGAGCTGTTTTTT.

Ten or more counts support this clonotype. The chain joins TRBV20-1 to TRBJ2-7; 8 bases map to TRBD1. The germline V gene has CDR1 DFQATT and CDR2 SNEGSKA (reference sequence). Germline trimming cut 0 bases from V and 6 bases from J; bases unmatched to any gene: 19. The CDR3 sequence is 18 residues long. DNA of the CDR3: TGCAGTGCTAGAGATTTGGACGCGCTCCGCGACAGGGGCTTCGAGCAGTACTTC. Its protein is CSARDLDALRDRGFEQYF.

A note on this clonotype: Because the CDR3 is missing its conserved closing phenylalanine or tryptophan, this is likely a read error. CDR3 nucleotide sequence: TGTGCCAACAGCCTCCGGGACAACACTGAAGCTTTCCTT. Residues: CANSLRDNTEAFL. The J gene is TRBJ1-1, the V gene TRBV6-5, with D tentatively TRBD1 (5 bases). The CDR3 totals 13 residues. CDR1 MNHEY and CDR2 SVGAGI come from the germline V gene. With 10 bases removed from V and 2 bases from J, the gap between germline ends came to 14 bases.

This clonotype appeared many times. The rearrangement joins TRBV20-1 to TRBJ2-1, with TRBD2 identical over 8 bases. The CDR3 totals 14 residues. Unmatched junction bases numbered 1, after V lost 3 bases and J lost 0 bases. The germline V gene has CDR1 DFQATT and CDR2 SNEGSKA (reference sequence). The chain's CDR3 is CSASGGASYNEQFF. The CDR3 DNA is TGCAGTGCTAGCGGGGGGGCCTCCTACAATGAGCAGTTCTTC.

This clonotype was detected many times. The V gene is TRBV20-1, the J gene TRBJ1-2; 7 bases agree with TRBD1. The V and J ends lost 5 bases and 4 bases, in that order; junction bases with no gene match: 4. Germline-derived CDR1 and CDR2 are DFQATT and SNEGSKA (reference sequence). This CDR3 contains 12 residues. CDR3 sequence reads: CSASRQGYGYTF. The CDR3 region has the DNA TGCAGTGCTTCGAGACAGGGCTATGGCTACACCTTC.

This clonotype was detected ten times or more. This chain connects TRBV7-2 to TRBJ1-5, with a possible D match to TRBD1 (5 bases). The V end lost 2 bases, the J end lost 4 bases, and 6 bases lay between the germline ends. CDR1 SGHTA and CDR2 FQGNSA come from the germline V gene. This CDR3 is 13 amino acids long. The CDR3 spells CASSLRQNQPQHF. The CDR3 nucleotides read TGTGCCAGCAGCTTAAGACAGAATCAGCCCCAGCATTTT. Full variable domain (outside the CDR3, taken from reference TRBV7-2 and TRBJ1-5): GAGVSQSPSNKVTEKGKDVELRCDPISGHTALYWYRQSLGQGLEFLIYFQGNSAPDKSGLPSDRFSAERTGGSVSTLTIQRTQQEDSAVYLCASSLRQNQPQHFGDGTRLSIL.

This clonotype appeared many times. The gene calls are TRBV12-3 or TRBV12-4 and TRBJ2-1; tentatively, D is TRBD1 (5 bases). The CDR3 extends over 15 amino acids. The V end was cut by 7 bases, the J end by 8 bases, with 21 bases between. CDR3 bases: TGTGCCAGCACCCTCGGAGACAGAAACGTGGATGAGCAGTTCTTC. Protein product: CASTLGDRNVDEQFF.

This clonotype was counted many times. This chain links TRBV10-3 with TRBJ2-1, with 11 positions matching TRBD2. This CDR3 is 16 amino acids long. Germline CDR1 reads ENHRY; CDR2 reads SYGVKD. V trimming: 4 bases; J trimming: 4 bases; junction bases outside the gene matches: 6. Here the CDR3 DNA reads TGTGCCATCAGTGGGGCTAGCGGGGGGCCGTACAATGAGCAGTTCTTC. Translating gives CAISGASGGPYNEQFF.

The V gene is TRBV18, the J gene TRBJ2-1; D is unclear. Trimming removed 6 bases at V and 0 bases at J, with 15 bases between. The CDR3 consists of 16 residues. Germline CDR1 reads KGHSH; CDR2 reads LQKENI. The CDR3: CASSRTAGPSYNEQFF. DNA for the CDR3: TGTGCCAGCTCCCGAACGGCCGGGCCCTCCTACAATGAGCAGTTCTTC.

There are many counts of this clonotype. This chain uses TRBV12-3 or TRBV12-4 with TRBJ2-7; the D gene is possibly TRBD1 (5 bases). V lost 2 bases and J 4 bases, leaving 9 bases between the germline ends. The length of the CDR3 is 13 residues. Here the CDR3 reads CASSLTGEYEQYF. CDR3 DNA sequence: TGTGCCAGCAGTTTAACAGGCGAATACGAGCAGTACTTC.

This clonotype was counted ten times or more. The chain uses TRBV5-1 and TRBJ2-5; 8 nucleotides align to TRBD2. The CDR3 contains 15 residues. With V trimmed by 5 bases and J by 0 bases, 6 bases remained unmatched. Germline lookup yields CDR1 SGHRS and CDR2 YFSETQ. This CDR3 is CASRGLAGNQETQYF. DNA for the CDR3: TGCGCCAGCAGGGGATTAGCGGGGAACCAAGAGACCCAGTACTTC.

This clonotype was counted only a few times. The chain uses TRBV6-5 and TRBJ2-6; 7 bases line up with TRBD1. V lost 2 bases, J lost 1 base, and 5 bases stayed unmatched. Germline V gene lookup returns CDR1 MNHEY and CDR2 SVGAGI. The CDR3 consists of 17 residues. CDR3 coding DNA: TGTGCCAGCAGTTACGTGACAGGGACATCTGGGGCCAACGTCCTGACTTTC. Amino acid sequence: CASSYVTGTSGANVLTF.

This clonotype was found many times. The chain is built from TRBV5-1 and TRBJ2-4; TRBD2 aligns across 7 bases. The J segment lost 8 bases and the V segment lost 5 bases, leaving 10 bases of the junction unmatched. This CDR3 region has 14 residues. Germline values: CDR1 SGHRS, CDR2 YFSETQ. The CDR3 is CASSHRGERDIQYF. The DNA of the CDR3 is TGCGCCAGCAGTCATCGGGGGGAACGAGACATTCAGTACTTC.

This clonotype was seen many times. This chain uses TRBV10-3 with TRBJ2-3; 8 bases match TRBD2. The CDR3 consists of 14 residues. The V and J ends lost 7 bases and 6 bases, in that order; junction bases with no gene match: 9. Per germline, CDR1 ENHRY and CDR2 SYGVKD. The CDR3 protein is CAIKLGLGTDTQYF. The CDR3 DNA sequence: TGTGCCATCAAACTGGGACTAGGGACGGATACGCAGTATTTT.

This clonotype was found many times. This sequence joins TRBV29-1 and TRBJ1-1, with 7 bases fitting TRBD1. CDR3 size: 14 residues. J was trimmed by 5 bases and V by 6 bases; bases with no gene match: 12. Germline V lookup: CDR1 SQVTM, CDR2 ANQGSEA. CDR3 loop: CSVEKNRGSTEAFF. CDR3 sequence (DNA): TGCAGCGTCGAGAAGAACAGGGGTTCTACTGAAGCTTTCTTT.

This clonotype was seen ten or more times. The rearrangement links TRBV10-3 to TRBJ2-1; 7 bases line up with TRBD1. Germline CDR1 is ENHRY and CDR2 is SYGVKD. The V and J ends lost 2 bases and 4 bases, in that order; junction bases with no gene match: 8. CDR3 size: 16 residues. CDR3 residues: CAISESHLGQYNEQFF. The CDR3 DNA follows: TGTGCCATCAGTGAGAGCCATCTGGGACAGTACAATGAGCAGTTCTTC.

This clonotype was counted at least ten times. The rearrangement links TRBV6-5 to TRBJ2-2, with D perhaps matching TRBD1 (6 bases). The CDR3 is 14 residues long. CDR1 and CDR2 (germline): MNHEY, SVGAGI. The ends were cut back, 8 bases at V and 0 bases at J, with 10 bases in the middle. The CDR3 here is CASVAGANTGELFF. CDR3 in DNA: TGTGCCAGCGTCGCAGGGGCGAACACCGGGGAGCTGTTTTTT.

At least ten counts were recorded for this clonotype. The CDR3 is CATSDTGTSVGNEQFF. CDR3 DNA sequence: TGTGCCACCAGTGACACCGGGACTAGCGTCGGCAATGAGCAGTTCTTC. This chain connects TRBV24-1 to TRBJ2-1, with 10 bases that match TRBD2. Germline trimming cut 4 bases from V and 6 bases from J; bases unmatched to any gene: 8. This CDR3 contains 16 residues. CDR1 KGHDR and CDR2 SFDVKD come from the germline V gene.

This clonotype came up many times. The V gene is TRBV15, the J gene TRBJ2-1, with D maybe TRBD1 (5 bases). The germline CDR1 and CDR2 sequences are LNHNV and YYDKDF (reference sequence). This CDR3 contains 13 residues. Trimming took off 1 base at V and 11 bases at J, with 12 bases between the two ends. For the CDR3, the DNA is TGTGCCACCAGCAGAGGGGCAGGGTCCCAGCAGTTCTTC. It codes for CATSRGAGSQQFF.

This clonotype was seen repeatedly, ten times or more. The CDR3 sequence is CASSGRDRGNTEAFF. The CDR3 DNA follows: TGCGCCAGCAGCGGACGCGACAGGGGAAACACTGAAGCTTTCTTT. V is TRBV5-1 and J is TRBJ1-1, with TRBD1 matching 8 bases. CDR3 length: 15 amino acids. V shed 4 bases and J 2 bases; nucleotides not matched to a gene: 7. Looked up from germline, CDR1 is SGHRS and CDR2 is YFSETQ.

This clonotype was seen repeatedly, ten times or more. This rearrangement joins TRBV12-3 or TRBV12-4 to TRBJ2-1; 16 positions match TRBD2. CDR3 length: 17 residues. V lost 5 bases and J lost 7; bases outside the gene matches: 8. CDR3 residues: CASSGGLAGGPGNEQFF. The CDR3 DNA sequence: TGTGCCAGCAGTGGGGGACTAGCGGGAGGGCCGGGGAATGAGCAGTTCTTC.

On this clonotype itself: Given a much more abundant clone one base away, this may be a read error. The rearrangement joins TRBV20-1 to TRBJ2-3; D is unclear. The DNA end is more similar to TRBJ1-5, so the J call may be wrong. This CDR3 is built from 15 residues. Germline CDR1 and CDR2: DFQATT and SNEGSKA (reference sequence). The CDR3 here is CSASDPAEGWDTQHF. The DNA for the CDR3 is TGCAGTGCTAGCGACCCCGCGGAGGGTTGGGATACGCAGCATTTT.

This clonotype occurred many times. In nucleotides, the CDR3 is TGTGCCAGCAGCTTAGCTCGGGACTATAATTCACCCCTCCACTTT. Translated, it gives CASSLARDYNSPLHF. The gene calls are TRBV7-2 and TRBJ1-6; D not resolved. Germline V gene data show CDR1 as SGHTA and CDR2 as FQGNSA. V lost 0 bases, J lost 3 bases, and 6 bases lay in between. The CDR3 runs 15 residues.